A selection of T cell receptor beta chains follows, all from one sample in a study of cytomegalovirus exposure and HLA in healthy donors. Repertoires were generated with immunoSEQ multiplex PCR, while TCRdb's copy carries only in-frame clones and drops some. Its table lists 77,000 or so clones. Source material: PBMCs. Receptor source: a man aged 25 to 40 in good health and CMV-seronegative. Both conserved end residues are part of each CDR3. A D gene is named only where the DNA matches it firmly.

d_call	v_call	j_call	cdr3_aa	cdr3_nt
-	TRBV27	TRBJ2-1	CASGSTRAGNNEQFF	TGTGCCAGCGGTTCAACCAGGGCAGGGAACAATGAGCAGTTCTTC
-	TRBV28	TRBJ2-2	CASSLGGYGELFF	TGTGCCAGCAGTTTAGGGGGCTACGGGGAGCTGTTTTTT
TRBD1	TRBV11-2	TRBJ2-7	CASSLDDRGSMGQYF	TGTGCCAGCAGCTTAGACGACAGGGGAAGTATGGGACAGTACTTC
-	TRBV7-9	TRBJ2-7	CASSFRGYEQYF	TGTGCCAGCAGCTTCAGGGGTTACGAGCAGTACTTC
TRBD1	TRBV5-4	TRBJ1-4	CASSHTGGGDEKLFF	TGTGCCAGCAGCCATACAGGGGGAGGCGATGAAAAACTGTTTTTT
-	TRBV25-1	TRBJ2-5	CASSEYKGGEAETQYF	TGTGCCAGCAGTGAATACAAAGGGGGGGAGGCTGAGACCCAGTACTTC
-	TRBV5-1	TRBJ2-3	CASSFKSRGTDTQYF	TGCGCCAGCAGCTTTAAATCACGGGGGACAGATACGCAGTATTTT
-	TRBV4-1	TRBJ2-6	CASSRTPLSGANVLTF	TGCGCCAGCAGTCGGACACCGCTTTCTGGGGCCAACGTCCTGACTTTC
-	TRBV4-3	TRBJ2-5	CASSQLRGSQETQYF	TGCGCCAGCAGCCAACTCCGAGGTTCCCAAGAGACCCAGTACTTC
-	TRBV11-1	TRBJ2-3	CASSFEPTDTQYF	TGTGCCAGCAGCTTTGAGCCCACAGATACGCAGTATTTT
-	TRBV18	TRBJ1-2	CASSPLAGDGYTF	TGTGCCAGCTCACCTTTGGCAGGGGATGGCTACACCTTC
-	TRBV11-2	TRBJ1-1	CASSFYGGTEAFF	TGTGCCAGCAGCTTCTATGGCGGCACTGAAGCTTTCTTT
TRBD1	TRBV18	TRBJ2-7	CASSPPPGTGHYEQYF	TGTGCCAGCTCACCACCCCCCGGGACAGGGCACTACGAGCAGTACTTC
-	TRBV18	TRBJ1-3	CASSPGQKGNTIYF	TGTGCCAGCTCACCGGGACAAAAAGGAAACACCATATATTTT
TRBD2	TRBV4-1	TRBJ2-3	CASSQDGRGVTDTQYF	TGCGCCAGCAGCCAAGATGGGCGGGGGGTTACAGATACGCAGTATTTT
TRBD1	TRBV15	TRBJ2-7	CAASRDRGEEQYF	TGTGCCGCGAGTCGGGACAGGGGAGAGGAGCAGTACTTC
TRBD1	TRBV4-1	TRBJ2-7	CASSPGPDRSPYEQYF	TGCGCCAGCAGCCCCGGCCCGGACAGGTCCCCCTACGAGCAGTACTTC
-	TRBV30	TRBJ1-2	CAWKWGRTYGYTF	TGTGCCTGGAAGTGGGGGCGAACCTATGGCTACACCTTC
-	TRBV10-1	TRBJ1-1	CASKQGEGTEAFF	TGCGCCAGCAAACAGGGAGAGGGGACTGAAGCTTTCTTT
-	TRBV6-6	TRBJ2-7	CASSYSTDSYEQYF	TGTGCCAGCAGTTACTCGACAGATTCCTACGAGCAGTACTTC
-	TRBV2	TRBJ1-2	CASYREVDYGYTF	TGTGCCAGCTATAGAGAGGTCGACTATGGCTACACCTTC
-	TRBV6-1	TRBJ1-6	CASSSVGTSRTPLHF	TGTGCCAGCAGTTCCGTGGGGACTTCGAGGACACCCCTCCACTTT
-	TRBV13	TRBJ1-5	CASSLGLGEGNQPQHF	TGTGCCAGCAGCTTAGGCTTAGGGGAAGGCAATCAGCCCCAGCATTTT
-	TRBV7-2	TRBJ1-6	CASSLVRGTYNSPLHF	TGTGCCAGCAGCTTAGTGAGGGGGACCTATAATTCACCCCTCCACTTT
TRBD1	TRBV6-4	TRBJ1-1	CASSDVPGTGGRGTEAFF	TGTGCCAGCAGTGACGTCCCCGGGACAGGGGGCCGGGGCACTGAAGCTTTCTTT
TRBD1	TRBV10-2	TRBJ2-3	CASTPGQGSDTQYF	TGCGCCAGCACCCCGGGACAGGGATCAGATACGCAGTATTTT
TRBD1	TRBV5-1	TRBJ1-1	CASSSNRGGTEAFF	TGCGCCAGCAGCTCAAACAGGGGCGGCACTGAAGCTTTCTTT
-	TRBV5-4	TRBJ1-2	CASSLAGGNYGYTF	TGTGCCAGCAGCTTGGCCGGAGGAAACTATGGCTACACCTTC
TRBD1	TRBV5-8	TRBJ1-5	CASSYRDRGRPQHF	TGTGCCAGCAGCTACCGGGACAGGGGGAGACCCCAGCATTTT
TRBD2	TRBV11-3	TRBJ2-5	CASSWGLAQTQYF	TGTGCCAGCAGCTGGGGACTAGCACAGACCCAGTACTTC
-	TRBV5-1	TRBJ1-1	CASSLLDSALMNTEAFF	TGCGCCAGCAGCCTCCTAGACAGCGCCCTAATGAACACTGAAGCTTTCTTT
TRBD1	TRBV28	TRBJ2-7	CASIPGQETSYEQYF	TGTGCCAGCATTCCTGGACAGGAAACATCCTACGAGCAGTACTTC
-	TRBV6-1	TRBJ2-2	CASRGVEDTGELFF	TGTGCCAGCAGAGGGGTCGAGGACACCGGGGAGCTGTTTTTT
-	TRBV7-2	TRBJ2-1	CASSSPTGYNEQFF	TGTGCCAGCAGCTCACCGACAGGTTACAATGAGCAGTTCTTC
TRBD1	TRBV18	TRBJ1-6	CASSPTGGSSPLHF	TGTGCCAGCTCACCAACAGGGGGCTCTTCACCCCTCCACTTT
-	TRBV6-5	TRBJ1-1	CASSYEGNTEAFF	TGTGCCAGCAGTTACGAGGGTAACACTGAAGCTTTCTTT
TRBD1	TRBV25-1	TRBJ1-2	CASSDWDRVNGYTF	TGTGCCAGCAGTGACTGGGACAGGGTAAATGGCTACACCTTC
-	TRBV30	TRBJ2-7	CAWSVGHSYEQYF	TGTGCCTGGAGTGTGGGACACTCCTACGAGCAGTACTTC
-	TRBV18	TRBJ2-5	CASSPPSPRETQYF	TGTGCCAGCTCACCACCGTCTCCCCGGGAGACCCAGTACTTC
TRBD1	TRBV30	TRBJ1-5	CAWSFRTGGLWNQPQHF	TGTGCCTGGAGTTTCAGGACAGGGGGCTTATGGAATCAGCCCCAGCATTTT
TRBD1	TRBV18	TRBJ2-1	CASSATGNSYNEQFF	TGTGCCAGCTCAGCGACAGGGAACTCCTACAATGAGCAGTTCTTC
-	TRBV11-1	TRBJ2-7	CASSLFRAGSEQYF	TGTGCCAGCAGCTTATTCAGGGCAGGCTCCGAGCAGTACTTC
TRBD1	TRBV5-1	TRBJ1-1	CASRQWTGSATEAFF	TGCGCCAGCAGACAGTGGACAGGGAGTGCCACTGAAGCTTTCTTT
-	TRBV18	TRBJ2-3	CASSPMGLQDTQYF	TGTGCCAGCTCACCGATGGGACTGCAAGATACGCAGTATTTT
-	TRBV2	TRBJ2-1	CASKMGGNEQFF	TGTGCCAGCAAGATGGGGGGCAATGAGCAGTTCTTC